This T cell receptor beta chain originates from a study of monozygotic twins with inflammatory bowel disease. Investigators made cDNA in eight separate reactions per sample. During cDNA synthesis, UMIs that each contained a 6-nucleotide sample barcode were added by means of template switching. Reanalyzing the 5' RACE reads, TCRdb keeps one entry per CDR3 protein, without DNA. This sample's table has over 350,000 distinct CDR3 sequences. Germline V gives CDR1 SEHNR, CDR2 FQNEAQ (reference sequence). This CDR3 contains 13 residues. Overall study results and limits: With others, IBD patients shared fewer clonotypes than healthy twins did, especially with disease activity. The analysis did not separate different T cell subtypes.

As for this clonotype: The antigen is undetermined.

The gene calls are TRBV7-9 and TRBJ2-1; absent DNA, TCRdb's TRBD2 call cannot be checked. Specimen: blood. The source of this sequence is a human donor with ulcerative colitis or Crohn's disease, or a healthy co-twin of an affected twin (not recorded which). The chain's CDR3 is CASSSGLVNEQFF.